Following are 2 T cell receptor beta chains from one sample sequenced in a study of blood T cells in healthy people across ages. A second PCR of roughly 7 to 11 cycles used a sample-barcoded 5' primer and a J-beta primer mix. Using its own MiXCR run on the 5' RACE reads, TCRdb lists one record per CDR3 protein. This sample has approximately 680,000 distinct CDR3 sequences, with approximately 31% found just once. Sequenced material: blood. The receptors shown here come from a woman older than 75 in good health.

As to this clonotype: Given a much more abundant clone one base away, this may be a read error. The gene calls are TRBV4-3 and TRBJ2-5, with TRBD2 matching over 13 bases. The germline CDR1 and CDR2 sequences are LGHNA and YSLEER. The length of the CDR3 is 15 residues. J lost 11 bases, V lost 4 bases, and 10 bases had no gene match. This CDR3 reads CASSPGLAGNNEQYF. The CDR3 DNA is TGCGCCAGCAGCCCGGGACTAGCGGGGAACAATGAGCAGTACTTC.

This chain uses TRBV20-1 with TRBJ2-7; 7 bases are shared with TRBD1. V lost 5 bases to trimming and J lost 6 bases; unmatched junction nucleotides: 10. This CDR3 has 13 residues. Per the germline V gene, CDR1 is DFQATT and CDR2 is SNEGSKA (reference sequence). For the CDR3, the DNA is TGCAGTGCTTCAGACGGCGACAGGGCCGAGCAGTACTTC. Translated, it gives CSASDGDRAEQYF.